Given below is one TCR beta chain in context. The antigen is undetermined. Per the original data handling: Junction-only immunoSEQ data arrived without quality scores, meaning filtering differed. Produced via immunoSEQ multiplex PCR; TCRdb's table is partial and in-frame only. The V and J calls and clone size are taken from that table; D and trimming were inferred from the DNA. The table lists approximately 2.4 million clones, 95% of them singletons, with less than 0.15% in the top ten. The sample comes from a study of shared clonotypes between healthy human individuals. CDR3 length: 13 residues. V gave up 6 bases and J gave up 4 bases, with 12 bases separating them. The germline gives CDR1 SGHDN, CDR2 FVKESK. Study-level findings and limits: Rarefaction showed sorted-subset sequencing was incomplete despite large depth. Sharing across four donors was seen in roughly 5% of naive CD4 clonotypes. It was expected that sequencing depth would affect clonotype sharing among donors.

Specimen: naive CD4+ T cells sorted from blood. Specified subset: CD45RA+ positively selected. This rearrangement joins TRBV14 to TRBJ1-1; TRBD1 might be the D (5 bases). This sequence originates from a man in his late teens or twenties in good health. The CDR3 bases are TGTGCCAGCAGTATGTGGGGGACCACTGAAGCTTTCTTT. Translation gives CASSMWGTTEAFF.